The TCR beta chain described here comes from a study of cytomegalovirus exposure and HLA in healthy donors. Study results and caveats: In vitro testing confirmed three CMV-associated chains as specific for CMV antigens. Looking again later, the authors saw that most CMV-associated TCR beta chains seemed HLA-restricted. In a later analysis, TCR beta V- and J-gene trimming showed a link to a missense DCLRE1C variant. Of the V segments, some could not be distinguished, including TRBV6-2 and TRBV6-3, and were excluded.

V was trimmed by 0 bases and J by 3 bases, leaving 18 bases between them. The germline V gene has CDR1 LGHNA and CDR2 YNFKEQ. This CDR3 is built from 18 residues. Worth noting for this clone: Antigen unknown.

Primers: 60 Vbeta forward and 13 Jbeta reverse. Method: immunoSEQ multiplex PCR; TCRdb's copy keeps in-frame clones and lacks some. This sample has approximately 61,000 clones, with roughly two thirds found just once. Sequencing was performed on PBMCs. V and J are TRBV4-2 and TRBJ2-1, with TRBD2 as a possible D gene (7 bases). This receptor was obtained from a woman aged 45-65 years in good health and CMV-seronegative. The CDR3 coding sequence is TGTGCCAGCAGCCAAGAGTCGGGGGGCTATGGAGGCTACAATGAGCAGTTCTTC. Amino acids: CASSQESGGYGGYNEQFF.